This T cell receptor (beta chain) was identified in a study of OX40 agonist ivuxolimab in advanced cancers. Concerning this clone itself: What it binds is not known. Other DNA sequences in this specimen translate into the identical CDR3.

Assay: immunoSEQ multiplex PCR; the TCRdb copy retains only in-frame clones and omits some. The sample lists some 77,000 clones; 65% to 85% were seen once. Autoimmune disease history or systemic immunosuppression barred patients. Study-level findings and limits: On average, CD8+ T cells had more expanded clones than CD4+.

The sequence derives from an adult with an advanced solid tumor such as melanoma, head and neck, liver or kidney cancer. Material: CD4+ or CD8+ T cells sorted from blood, obtained in a trial of the OX40 agonist ivuxolimab.

The CDR3 spells CASSSRGTYEQYF. The CDR3 nucleotides read TGTGCCAGCAGCTCCAGGGGTACCTACGAGCAGTACTTC. The rearrangement links TRBV11-3 to TRBJ2-7; possible D gene TRBD1, 6 bases. The V end lost 4 bases, the J end lost 2 bases, and 9 bases lay between the germline ends. Per the germline V gene, CDR1 is SGHNT and CDR2 is YENEEA. This CDR3 region has 13 residues.